This T cell receptor (beta chain) was sequenced for a study of T cells in Graves' hyperthyroidism and ophthalmopathy (dated by TCRdb to the late 2010s). In terms of the full investigation: Peripheral blood samples were taken at the time of initial diagnosis, prior to any treatment. TCR V-J signatures able to tell the groups apart were searched for in a discovery cohort of approximately 95 patients, of whom more than 40 had Graves' ophthalmopathy and about 60 had stable Graves' hyperthyroidism. Prospective prediction of ophthalmopathy was tested in an independent validation cohort of 18 to 20 hyperthyroidism patients and 15 to 17 patients who later progressed to ophthalmopathy. The roughly 94 discovery patients were randomly divided into training and test sets at a 7:3 ratio. In addition, the study compared T-cell repertoires in thyroid tissue and in blood from six Graves' hyperthyroidism patients. Following sampling, methimazole starting at 30 mg daily was given to hyperthyroidism patients, and high-dose intravenous methylprednisolone was given to ophthalmopathy patients. The paper describes TCR Vbeta CDR3 sequencing of 120 to 150 peripheral blood samples, made up of approximately 40 ophthalmopathy patients, approximately 73 hyperthyroidism patients and 17 progressor patients. Results and caveats for the whole study, not just this receptor: In validation, the model predicted progression to ophthalmopathy a median of 6.5 months before onset, with 65% to 71% sensitivity and around 76% specificity. Most expanded thyroid clonotypes (frequency above 0.001) were also detected in blood, suggesting blood repertoires may reflect thyroid immune responses. Ophthalmopathy was separated from stable hyperthyroidism by a 13 V-J signature model, with approximately 90% sensitivity and 81% to 82% specificity obtained in cross-validation and 80%/75% obtained in testing. No statistical method was used to set the sample size in advance, and investigators knew the group allocation.

A patient counted as having stable Graves' hyperthyroidism if no progression to ophthalmopathy occurred over 18 months of follow-up. Hyperthyroidism patients were newly diagnosed, had a disease duration of under 2 months, and were aged 18 to 65 years. The study excluded patients with uncontrolled infections, other autoimmune diseases, pregnancy or lactation. Diagnoses were established on the basis of clinical symptoms, serum thyroxine and TRAb, thyroid ultrasound, and orbital computed tomography. Ficoll-Paque density gradient centrifugation was used to isolate PBMCs from approximately 10 ml of fresh peripheral blood. Total RNA was extracted with Trizol reagent, and quality was checked on an Agilent 2100 Bioanalyzer. The TCR beta CDR3 regions were amplified from RNA transcripts. The first round of RT-PCR for the TCR CDR3 was performed with the HTBI primer set and the Qiagen OneStep RT-PCR kit. The libraries were constructed in a second round of multiplex PCR and then size-selected and purified. The libraries were sequenced on an Illumina HiSeq2000 using paired-end 100 bp reads. Concerning the study's data processing: SOAPnuke was used to process the raw data, removing reads that contained adapters or uncalled bases, had a mean Phred below 15, or lacked an exact match to the constant primer or identifier. COPE v1.2.5 was used to merge high-quality paired reads, and clonotypes were defined as unique nucleotide sequences. MiTCR v1.1 was used to align clonotypes to the IMGT TRBV, TRBD and TRBJ reference segments. Analysis was restricted to V-J combinations with a frequency above 0.0001, which covered over 98% of repertoires. The TCS score was defined as the ratio of F50 (clonal expansion) to E x V (chaos), calculated using BLOSUM62-based TCRdist between CDR3 peptides within each V-J. Welch's t-statistics and random forest reduced 450 to 600 V-J features to fewer than 15, which were used in a naive Bayes classifier (R e1071). In-frame beta chains were kept once TCRdb had trimmed the public reads at Q25 with fastp and called clones with MiXCR. Rows matching on CDR3 protein sequence are summarized as one entry with the most common DNA and genes. V and J calls and clone size were set by TCRdb, not the authors. In this sample the table shows 300,000 to 500,000 distinct CDR3 sequences, approximately 15% of which occur a single time. The ten largest clones take up around a third of the sample.

This clonotype was seen many times. Which antigen it targets is not known. No base qualities exist here, and no much larger clone lies one base off it. The CDR3 contains 14 residues, cysteine and phenylalanine counted. Left in the record is the CDR3 DNA by itself, 42 bases read in frame from the first base. This TCR was recovered from a woman in her 30s with Graves' hyperthyroidism. Sequenced: blood. The rearranged segments are TRBV12-3 or TRBV12-4 and TRBJ2-5, and 12 bases in between align with TRBD2. The DNA end is a closer match to TRBJ2-3, so the J assignment may be wrong. The CDR3 region: CASSSRLAGETQYF. The nucleotides read TGTGCCAGCAGTTCCCGACTAGCGGGAGAAACGCAGTATTTT.